The T cell receptor (beta chain) described here comes from a study of CD8 T cells in acute hepatitis C reinfection (dated by TCRdb to the early 2020s). About the investigation overall: Both during acute infection and after viral clearance, the study profiled the TCRbeta repertoire of CD8+ T cells that were specific for the HCV NS3-1073 epitope. A few spontaneous resolvers contributed paired acute and follow-up samples.

This specimen's time point label, per the study, means: naive CD8 control sorted from an acute-time-point sample. Enrolled in the Montreal Hepatitis C Cohort (HEPCO) in Canada, the donors were people who inject drugs, and these donors were followed every 3 months. Acute primary HCV infection was defined as a positive HCV RNA or antibody test that came after a negative test within the prior 24 weeks. CD3, CD8 and CD45RO antibodies were used for surface staining, and dead cells were excluded with an aqua fixable dye. Among the cohort members were 7 or 8 spontaneous resolvers, with spontaneous resolution defined as HCV RNA clearance within 24 weeks. From thawed, previously cryostored peripheral blood mononuclear cells, CD8+ T cells were purified through negative selection performed by means of the MACS CD8+ T cell Isolation Kit. Sorting of the cells was done on a BD FACSAria II cell sorter. To note about this clone: Its antigen is still unknown. Nothing much larger sits one base from this clone, and base qualities are not available.

Genomic DNA was extracted from the FACS-sorted cells, and the TCRbeta chains were sequenced by the commercial immunoSEQ service. The original methods were these. ImmunoSEQ Analyzer software v3.0 and R v3.5.1 were the tools used to analyze the repertoire data. Sequences containing stop codons or out-of-frame rearrangements were removed, so only productive rearrangements were analyzed. Simpson diversity, Shannon entropy, CDR3 length and nucleotide addition metrics were obtained from the sequencing provider. Clonotypes were grouped by frequency into dominant, sub-dominant, low or lowest abundance categories, and clonotypes below 0.1% were left out of most analyses. A CDR3 amino acid clonotype was designated public if detected in at least two subjects at a cumulative frequency of at least 0.5%. TCRdb stores this immuneACCESS table with in-frame sequences only. Part of the clones is absent; in the studies checked, under half of the shortfall reflects unresolved V genes, and no reason is known for the rest. V and J calls and clone size are copied from that table; D and trimming were computed from the DNA. This sample lists about 38,000 clones; 70% to 90% were detected once. The ten biggest clones cover 9.5% to 12% of the sample.

On the study overall, not on this receptor specifically: All groups showed preferential use of the TRBV04 and TRBV06 gene families, a pattern that overrepresentation in the naive pool did not explain. High diversity was observed in NS3-1073 specific repertoires, and no significant differences in diversity were found between acute resolver, follow-up resolver and acute chronic samples. Because bulk sequencing covered only the TCRbeta chain, the alphabeta pairing of the public clonotypes could not be determined. CDR3 sequences shared with other epitopes were rarely observed, and exact matching may have been limited by differing sequencing approaches. About 14 public clonotypes were found regardless of outcome, and V04-02/J02-02 was used by one public clonotype. NS3-1073 specific cells were too rare to sort in chronically infected subjects, so no follow-up repertoires exist for those subjects.

Trimming takes 6 bases from V and 7 bases from J, and the germline ends sit 19 bases apart. From a lookup of the germline V gene, CDR1 and CDR2 are SQVTM and ANQGSEA. From the cysteine up to the phenylalanine, the CDR3 has a length of 14 residues. Only CDR3 DNA is held: 42 bases, read in frame from base 1. This sequence originates from a woman younger than 30 who spontaneously cleared hepatitis C infection. Rearrangement joined TRBV29-1 to TRBJ2-1; the D gene could be either TRBD1 or TRBD2, each agreeing at 7 bases. Sequences were obtained from naive CD8+ T cells from PBMCs. The cell subset or site label, read with the paper, signifies: sorted total naive CD45RO-negative CD8+ T cells. The CDR3: CSVADSRGGNEQFF. In nucleotides, the sequence is TGCAGCGTGGCGGACTCCAGGGGGGGGAATGAGCAGTTCTTC.